This T cell receptor beta chain is from a study of TIL therapy for anti-PD-1-resistant metastatic lung cancer. Time point: pre-treatment sample, taken before nivolumab and TIL therapy. The libraries were made with immunoSEQ v3. The assay was immunoSEQ multiplex PCR, and TCRdb's table has in-frame clones only and misses some. The profile shows tens of thousands of clones, around 86% of them singletons. Remarks on this clone: The antigen remains undetermined.

Study-level points and caveats: The baseline peripheral repertoire was partially replaced by infused TIL clonotypes that later decayed.

V lost 0 bases to trimming and J lost 6 bases, with 8 bases between them. The length of the CDR3 is 13 residues. Germline V gives CDR1 LNHDA, CDR2 SQIVND (reference sequence). This TCR derives from a person between 25 and 79 years old with non-small cell lung cancer. The rearrangement joins TRBV19 to TRBJ1-1; no reliable D call. The sequences come from blood, collected at baseline. In DNA, the CDR3 is TGTGCCAGTAGTATAGAGGGAACGGCTGAAGCTTTCTTT. This translates into CASSIEGTAEAFF.